Listed here is a single T cell receptor (beta chain). As yet, its antigen is unknown. This table comes from immunoSEQ multiplex PCR, and its TCRdb copy is limited to in-frame clones, with some not included. Among tens of thousands of clones listed, 92% were seen once. This entry belongs to a study of PD-1 blockade in classical Hodgkin lymphoma. Study-wide points: Patients newly diagnosed and complete responders had comparable baseline diversity.

Time point defined: cycle 4 day 1 (C4D1), after 6 weeks of nivolumab. Each of the patients experienced relapse following autologous stem cell transplantation, and their brentuximab vedotin exposure differed. CD4+ T cells were purified from thawed PBMCs by magnetic negative selection. The sequence was collected from a human donor with classical Hodgkin lymphoma. The input for sequencing was CD4+ T cells from blood, taken before the fourth cycle of nivolumab.

Here the CDR3 DNA reads TGCAGCGTTGAGACAGGGTGGCCCGGGGAGCTGTTTTTT. This gives the protein CSVETGWPGELFF. V gene TRBV29-1 combines with J gene TRBJ2-2; 7 nucleotides line up with TRBD1. Germline trimming cut 3 bases from V and 6 bases from J; bases unmatched to any gene: 4. CDR1 SQVTM and CDR2 ANQGSEA come from the germline V gene. CDR3 size: 13 residues.